The rows below give T cell receptor beta chains drawn from one sample of a study of cytomegalovirus exposure and HLA in healthy donors. Sequencing was performed with immunoSEQ multiplex PCR; in TCRdb, only in-frame clones are kept and a portion is missing. This sample yields approximately 74,000 clones, of which about 60% are seen a single time; roughly 5.6% belongs to the top ten. Material: PBMCs. All receptors derive from a man aged 25 to 40 in good health and CMV-seropositive. The CDR3 runs from the conserved cysteine through the conserved F or W. D genes are given only for firm matches. Clone sizes are given selectively: once, few, many, or a class where the clone is expanded.

j_gene	abundance	v_gene	d_gene	CDR3aa	CDR3nt
TRBJ2-3	NA	TRBV20-1	NA	CSARDQNTQYF	TGCAGTGCTAGAGATCAAAATACGCAGTATTTT
TRBJ2-3	few	TRBV30	TRBD1	CAWARTGTDTQYF	TGTGCCTGGGCGAGGACAGGGACAGATACGCAGTATTTT
TRBJ2-7	once	TRBV6-1	NA	CASSETGLSSYEQYF	TGTGCCAGCAGTGAAACAGGCCTAAGCTCCTACGAGCAGTACTTC
TRBJ2-2	few	TRBV5-1	NA	CASRQTGELFF	TGCGCCAGCAGACAAACCGGGGAGCTGTTTTTT
TRBJ1-4	few	TRBV5-1	NA	CASSLAPGRVSGEKLFF	TGCGCCAGCAGCTTGGCCCCGGGGAGGGTCAGTGGTGAAAAACTGTTTTTT
TRBJ2-5	NA	TRBV19	NA	CASNLGANQETQYF	TGTGCCAGTAATCTGGGGGCTAACCAAGAGACCCAGTACTTC
TRBJ2-2	NA	TRBV7-8	TRBD2	CASSRTSGRARVDTGELFF	TGTGCCAGCAGCCGTACTAGCGGGAGGGCCCGAGTGGACACCGGGGAGCTGTTTTTT
TRBJ2-7	few	TRBV25-1	NA	CASSLWGTSYEQYF	TGTGCCAGCAGTCTGTGGGGCACCTCCTACGAGCAGTACTTC
TRBJ2-7	NA	TRBV18	NA	CASSPDTPYEQYF	TGTGCCAGCTCACCTGACACACCCTACGAGCAGTACTTC
TRBJ2-7	once	TRBV6-1	TRBD1	CASSPHRGNEQYF	TGTGCCAGCAGTCCCCACAGGGGGAACGAGCAGTACTTC
TRBJ2-5	NA	TRBV6-5	NA	CASSYSSADKEETQYF	TGTGCCAGCAGTTACTCGAGCGCGGACAAAGAAGAGACCCAGTACTTC
TRBJ2-5	NA	TRBV28	NA	CASSFSRWGQKQETQYF	TGTGCCAGCAGTTTTTCCCGTTGGGGGCAAAAGCAAGAGACCCAGTACTTC
TRBJ2-7	few	TRBV28	TRBD2	CASNALVAGVNEQYF	TGTGCCAGCAATGCCCTAGTGGCGGGAGTAAACGAGCAGTACTTC
TRBJ1-1	NA	TRBV12-5	TRBD1	CASGLPKWDRGLNTEAFF	TGTGCTAGTGGTTTACCCAAATGGGACAGGGGGCTGAACACTGAAGCTTTCTTT
TRBJ1-5	NA	TRBV13	TRBD1	CASSLGDSGTALDSNQPQHF	TGTGCCAGCAGCTTAGGTGACTCCGGGACAGCTTTAGATAGCAATCAGCCCCAGCATTTT
TRBJ2-1	few	TRBV10-2	TRBD2	CASSRTSGVYNEQFF	TGCGCCAGCAGTAGGACTAGCGGGGTCTACAATGAGCAGTTCTTC
TRBJ1-5	NA	TRBV28	TRBD1	CASSSPGQGLGQPQHF	TGTGCCAGCAGTTCCCCGGGACAGGGGTTGGGTCAGCCCCAGCATTTT
TRBJ1-3	NA	TRBV6-5	NA	CASSSTGNTIYF	TGTGCCAGCAGCTCAACAGGAAACACCATATATTTT
TRBJ2-6	NA	TRBV4-1	NA	CASSQTQGRSGANVLTF	TGCGCCAGCAGCCAGACACAGGGCCGCTCTGGGGCCAACGTCCTGACTTTC
TRBJ1-4	NA	TRBV2	NA	CASTAVVACNEKLFF	TGTGCCAGCACCGCAGTCGTGGCCTGTAATGAAAAACTGTTTTTT
TRBJ2-2	NA	TRBV7-2	TRBD2	CASSLGLAGTGELFF	TGTGCCAGCAGCTTAGGACTAGCGGGCACCGGGGAGCTGTTTTTT
TRBJ2-3	NA	TRBV9	NA	CASSVAGVTDTQYF	TGTGCCAGCAGCGTAGCGGGGGTCACAGATACGCAGTATTTT
TRBJ1-1	NA	TRBV5-6	TRBD1	CASRTSGGRYTEAFF	TGTGCCAGCAGGACCTCAGGGGGGAGGTACACTGAAGCTTTCTTT
TRBJ2-3	few	TRBV4-3	TRBD2	CASSQELAGGPDTQYF	TGCGCCAGCAGCCAAGAACTAGCGGGAGGGCCAGATACGCAGTATTTT
TRBJ2-2	NA	TRBV30	NA	CAWRQWASPTGELFF	TGTGCCTGGAGGCAGTGGGCTAGCCCCACCGGGGAGCTGTTTTTT
TRBJ2-2	NA	TRBV15	NA	CATSRDQNGELFF	TGTGCCACCAGCAGAGATCAGAACGGGGAGCTGTTTTTT
TRBJ2-2	once	TRBV23-1	TRBD1	CASSQPPRGQDPNTGELFF	TGCGCCAGCAGTCAACCCCCCAGGGGACAGGACCCGAACACCGGGGAGCTGTTTTTT
TRBJ2-7	NA	TRBV6-1	TRBD1	CASSEIGQGPYEQYF	TGTGCCAGCAGTGAAATAGGACAGGGACCCTACGAGCAGTACTTC
TRBJ2-1	NA	TRBV27	TRBD2	CASSWGLAVTRDEQFF	TGTGCCAGCAGTTGGGGACTAGCGGTTACTAGGGATGAGCAGTTCTTC
TRBJ2-3	NA	TRBV28	NA	CASSPRVEPDTQYF	TGTGCCAGCAGTCCTAGAGTTGAGCCAGATACGCAGTATTTT
TRBJ2-7	NA	TRBV4-2	TRBD1	CASSQPDRAYEQYF	TGTGCCAGCAGCCAACCAGACAGGGCCTACGAGCAGTACTTC
TRBJ1-2	few	TRBV6-5	TRBD1	CATGTGRGGYTF	TGTGCCACCGGGACAGGGAGGGGTGGCTACACCTTC
TRBJ2-7	NA	TRBV28	TRBD1	CASIRNRDSSYEQYF	TGTGCCAGCATCCGCAACCGGGACAGCTCCTACGAGCAGTACTTC
TRBJ2-5	NA	TRBV7-9	TRBD1	CASSLTGGDLETQYF	TGTGCCAGCAGCTTAACAGGGGGCGATTTAGAGACCCAGTACTTC
TRBJ2-1	NA	TRBV2	TRBD2	CASIPRTSGNSYNEQFF	TGTGCCAGCATTCCACGGACTAGCGGGAACTCCTACAATGAGCAGTTCTTC
TRBJ2-1	NA	TRBV23-1	TRBD2	CASSQWASGLGSYNEQFF	TGCGCCAGCAGTCAATGGGCTAGCGGTCTGGGATCCTACAATGAGCAGTTCTTC
TRBJ2-1	NA	TRBV11-2	NA	CASSLDYTINEQFF	TGTGCCAGCAGCTTAGATTATACAATCAATGAGCAGTTCTTC
TRBJ2-7	NA	TRBV7-6	NA	CASSLAGSYEQYF	TGTGCCAGCAGCTTAGCCGGTTCCTACGAGCAGTACTTC
TRBJ1-1	NA	TRBV5-1	TRBD1	CASSLRQGGDTEAFF	TGCGCCAGCAGCCTCCGACAGGGGGGAGACACTGAAGCTTTCTTT
TRBJ1-1	NA	TRBV6-5	NA	CASSYSGALGTEAFF	TGTGCCAGCAGTTACTCGGGAGCCTTGGGCACTGAAGCTTTCTTT
TRBJ2-5	NA	TRBV1	NA	CTSSLTGWWETQYF	TGCACCAGCAGCCTTACAGGGTGGTGGGAGACCCAGTACTTC
TRBJ1-6	NA	TRBV27	NA	CASSLYQVSPLHF	TGTGCCAGCAGTTTATATCAGGTTTCACCCCTCCACTTT
TRBJ1-3	NA	TRBV5-6	NA	CASSSPVSSGNTIYF	TGTGCCAGCAGCTCTCCGGTTTCCTCTGGAAACACCATATATTTT